The clone carrying this T cell receptor (beta chain) was detected ten times or more. One entry per CDR3 protein results from TCRdb running MiXCR on the 5' RACE reads. The repertoire holds roughly 45,000 distinct CDR3 sequences, with just under 6.5% as singletons. This record comes from a study of T cells after yellow fever vaccination. Points from the study as a whole: It was a small share of clonotypes that appeared in both CD4 and CD8 compartments. Subsequent to the booster, the majority of primary-vaccination clones reappeared (approximately 95% CD4, approximately 85% CD8). Among sorted memory subsets on day 0, almost all vaccine-responding clonotypes fell below detection.

The CDR3 extends over 15 amino acids. CDR1 is KGHDR, CDR2 SFDVKD, per germline. The V end lost 4 bases, the J end lost 4 bases, and 14 bases lay between the germline ends. The sequenced sample was PBMCs, either bulk or a sorted T-cell subset (CD4+, CD8+, memory, or dextramer-sorted; not recorded which), obtained 45 days after the yellow fever booster vaccination. The clonotype comes from a man between 25 and 39 years old who received the YFV17D yellow fever vaccine. The chain has TRBV24-1 and TRBJ2-3; D possibly corresponds to TRBD2 (6 bases). CDR3 loop: CATSEAGTDSDTQYF. CDR3 DNA: TGTGCCACCAGTGAGGCCGGGACTGACTCAGATACGCAGTATTTT.